This is a list of T cell receptor beta chains from one sample in a study of blood T cell repertoires in COVID-19. TCRdb's table, derived via immunoSEQ multiplex PCR, lists solely in-frame clones and lacks some. This sample has more than 250,000 clones, with about nine tenths found just once. The sample taken for sequencing was peripheral blood. All receptors come from a woman between 25 and 40 years old with COVID-19, enrolled during active disease. The CDR3 runs from the conserved cysteine through the conserved F or W. The D gene is left open where the match is weak. Size is stated for part of the rows, as once, few or many counts, or as a class when the clone is expanded.

v_gene	j_gene	d_gene	abundance	CDR3nt	CDR3aa
TRBV19	TRBJ1-5	-	-	TGTGCCAGTAGTAAGGGGCATGGGCAGCATTTT	CASSKGHGQHF
TRBV19	TRBJ2-1	-	once	TGTGCCAGTAGTATCTCGGTGTACAATGAGCAGTTCTTC	CASSISVYNEQFF
TRBV19	TRBJ1-4	TRBD1	-	TGTGCCAGTAGCCTTTCCGGACAGGGGAGAACTAATGAAAAACTGTTTTTT	CASSLSGQGRTNEKLFF
TRBV7-2	TRBJ2-5	TRBD2	-	TGTGCCAGCAGCTTACGGCGGGGGGGCCGGGAGACCCAGTACTTC	CASSLRRGGRETQYF
TRBV12-1	TRBJ2-2	-	-	TGTGCCAGCAGCTTTTTCGGTTCGAACACCGGGGAGCTGTTTTTT	CASSFFGSNTGELFF
TRBV2	TRBJ2-2	-	-	TGTGCCAGCAGAAGGGGTGCGGGGGCCCGTTTCGGCCGGGAGCTGTTTTTT	CASRRGAGARFGRELFF
TRBV5-1	TRBJ2-5	TRBD2	few	TGCGCCAGCAGCTTGGGTAGCGGGGGGGCGCAAGAGACCCAGTACTTC	CASSLGSGGAQETQYF
TRBV5-6	TRBJ1-5	-	-	TGTGCCAGCAACCTCGGGGGGCGCGGCAATCAGCCCCAGCATTTT	CASNLGGRGNQPQHF
TRBV5-6	TRBJ1-1	TRBD1	-	TGTGCCAGCAGCGGGACAGCGGTGAACACTGAAGCTTTCTTT	CASSGTAVNTEAFF
TRBV11-1	TRBJ2-3	-	-	TGTGCCAGCCCCCTAGCGACTAGCACAGATACGCAGTATTTT	CASPLATSTDTQYF
TRBV5-1	TRBJ2-3	-	once	TGCGCCAGCAGCTTGTGGGGGGGCCCTGATACGCAGTATTTT	CASSLWGGPDTQYF
TRBV5-1	TRBJ1-2	TRBD1	-	TGCGCCAGCAGCCATGGACAGGGTAAAGTTAATGGCTACACCTTC	CASSHGQGKVNGYTF
TRBV20-1	TRBJ2-1	TRBD2	-	TGCAGTGCAGGGTCGGGGGGAAGGCAGTTCTTC	CSAGSGGRQFF
TRBV6-5	TRBJ1-1	TRBD1	once	TGTGCCAGCAACCCACAGGGGATTGGCACTGAAGCTTTCTTT	CASNPQGIGTEAFF
TRBV4-1	TRBJ2-2	-	-	TGCGCCAGCAGCCTACCGACGGGAGCCGGGGAGCTGTTTTTT	CASSLPTGAGELFF
TRBV5-1	TRBJ1-2	TRBD1	-	TGCGCCAGCAGCAGAGAGGGACAGCTATATGGCTACACCTTC	CASSREGQLYGYTF
TRBV28	TRBJ1-1	-	-	TGTGCCAGCAGTACCGTGGACAGGAACACTGAAGCTTTCTTT	CASSTVDRNTEAFF
TRBV19	TRBJ2-1	TRBD2	-	TGTGCCAGTAGTATGAGAACTAGCGGGGCCTACAATGAGCAGTTCTTC	CASSMRTSGAYNEQFF
TRBV18	TRBJ2-7	TRBD1	-	TGTGCCAGCTCATCGGGACAGGGAATCGAGCAGTACTTC	CASSSGQGIEQYF
TRBV29-1	TRBJ2-3	TRBD2	-	TGCAGCGTGGAGGGACTAGCGGTCACAGATACGCAGTATTTT	CSVEGLAVTDTQYF
TRBV27	TRBJ1-1	-	few	TGTGCCAGCAGCCTAACCGGGGGGGCCCACACTGAAGCTTTCTTT	CASSLTGGAHTEAFF
TRBV21-1	TRBJ2-2	-	-	TGTGCCAGCAGCTGTAACGGGACAGGGGGCGTAGGGGTGGACACCGGGGAGCTGTTTTTT	CASSCNGTGGVGVDTGELFF
TRBV6-6	TRBJ1-2	-	-	TGTGCCAGCAGTTACGGTACGGACACTAAGCTCTATGGCTACACCTTC	CASSYGTDTKLYGYTF
TRBV6-5	TRBJ1-1	-	-	TGTGCCAGCAGTTACCAGCGAGGAATTACTGAAGCTTTCTTT	CASSYQRGITEAFF
TRBV19	TRBJ2-1	TRBD2	-	TGTGCCAGTACCCGACTCGGGGGGGCCCTAAATGAGCAGTTCTTC	CASTRLGGALNEQFF
TRBV19	TRBJ1-1	-	-	TGTGCCAGTAGTGAATACAGGGATAACACTGAAGCTTTCTTT	CASSEYRDNTEAFF
TRBV19	TRBJ1-1	-	-	TGTGCCAGTAGTATGAACAAGAACACTGAAGCTTTCTTT	CASSMNKNTEAFF
TRBV6-5	TRBJ1-1	TRBD1	-	TGTGCCAGCAGTTACAGGGGGCTCGGCACTGAAGCTTTCTTT	CASSYRGLGTEAFF
TRBV7-3	TRBJ2-2	TRBD1	few	TGTGCCAGCAGCGAAGGGACAGCGAACACCGGGGAGCTGTTTTTT	CASSEGTANTGELFF
TRBV10-3	TRBJ1-1	-	-	TGTGCCATCAGTGAGCGAACAGGGCACACTGAAGCTTTCTTT	CAISERTGHTEAFF
TRBV19	TRBJ1-6	-	-	TGTGCCAGTAGTCCCCAGGGGCGCGTCTCACCCCTCCACTTT	CASSPQGRVSPLHF
TRBV4-2	TRBJ1-1	-	-	TGTGCCAGCGGACAAGCGGGAGGGAACACTGAAGCTTTCTTT	CASGQAGGNTEAFF
TRBV12-5	TRBJ2-7	-	once	TGTGCTAGTGGTTTGCCCAGGGGAGGGACTGGCAGAGAGCAGTACTTC	CASGLPRGGTGREQYF
TRBV5-1	TRBJ2-2	TRBD2	-	TGCGCCAGCAGCTTGGACGGGGGGAATACCGGGGAGCTGTTTTTT	CASSLDGGNTGELFF